The 2 T cell receptor beta chains below were found in one sample sequenced in a study of blood T cell repertoires in COVID-19. The data were produced by immunoSEQ multiplex PCR, yet TCRdb's version contains in-frame clones alone and is incomplete. The sample consists of about 180,000 clones, around 85% of them appearing once. Sequencing input: peripheral blood. The receptors come from a woman older than 75 with acute or convalescent COVID-19.

The chain carries TRBV5-6 and TRBJ2-1, with a weak D call TRBD2 (6 bases). Germline values: CDR1 SGHDT, CDR2 YYEEEE. This CDR3 is built from 15 residues. Trimming took off 3 bases at V and 6 bases at J, with 16 bases between the two ends. CDR3 residues: CASSWPGLVSNEQFF. CDR3 in DNA: TGTGCCAGCAGCTGGCCGGGACTGGTTTCCAATGAGCAGTTCTTC.

The CDR3 reads CASSLEGVGGYGYTF. CDR3 in DNA: TGTGCCAGCAGCTTAGAGGGGGTGGGCGGCTATGGCTACACCTTC. The chain joins TRBV7-2 to TRBJ1-2; D might be TRBD1 (6 bases). V was cut by 1 base and J by 4 bases, with 13 bases left in between. Germline V gene sequence: CDR1 SGHTA, CDR2 FQGNSA. This CDR3 is 15 amino acids long. Drawing the rest from reference TRBV7-2 and TRBJ1-2, the complete variable domain is GAGVSQSPSNKVTEKGKDVELRCDPISGHTALYWYRQSLGQGLEFLIYFQGNSAPDKSGLPSDRFSAERTGGSVSTLTIQRTQQEDSAVYLCASSLEGVGGYGYTFGSGTRLTVV.